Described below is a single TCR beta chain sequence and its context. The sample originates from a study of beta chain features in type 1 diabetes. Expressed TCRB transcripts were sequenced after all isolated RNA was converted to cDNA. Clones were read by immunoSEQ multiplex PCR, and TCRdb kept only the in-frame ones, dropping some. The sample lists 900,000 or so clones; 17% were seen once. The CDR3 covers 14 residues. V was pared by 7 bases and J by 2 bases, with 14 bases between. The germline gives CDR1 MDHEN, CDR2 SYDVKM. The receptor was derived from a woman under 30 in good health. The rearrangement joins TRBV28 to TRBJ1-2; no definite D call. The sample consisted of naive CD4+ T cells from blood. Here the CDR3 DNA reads TGTGCCAGCACCGGAGGATACAGAAACTATGGCTACACCTTC. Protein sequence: CASTGGYRNYGYTF.